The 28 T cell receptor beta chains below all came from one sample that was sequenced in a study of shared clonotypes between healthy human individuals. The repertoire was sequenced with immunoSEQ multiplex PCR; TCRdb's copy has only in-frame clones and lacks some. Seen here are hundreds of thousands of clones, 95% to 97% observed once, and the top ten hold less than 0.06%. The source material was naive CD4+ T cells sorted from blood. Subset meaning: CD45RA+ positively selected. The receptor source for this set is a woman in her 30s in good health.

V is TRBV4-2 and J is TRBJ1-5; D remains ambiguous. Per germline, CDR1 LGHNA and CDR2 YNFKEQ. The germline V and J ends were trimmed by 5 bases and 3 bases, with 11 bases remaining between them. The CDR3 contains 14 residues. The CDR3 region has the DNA TGTGCCAGCAGCTTTCAGGAGGTCAATCAGCCCCAGCATTTT. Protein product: CASSFQEVNQPQHF.

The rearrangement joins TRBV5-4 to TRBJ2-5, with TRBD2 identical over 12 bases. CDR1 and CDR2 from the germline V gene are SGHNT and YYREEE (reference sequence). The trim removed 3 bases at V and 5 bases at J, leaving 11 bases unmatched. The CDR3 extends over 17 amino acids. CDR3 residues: CASSYKKGLAGMETQYF. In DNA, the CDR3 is TGTGCCAGCAGCTATAAGAAGGGACTAGCGGGTATGGAGACCCAGTACTTC.

The chain's CDR3 is CASSFQGPRSGANVLTF. In DNA, the CDR3 is TGTGCCAGCAGTTTTCAGGGACCTAGGTCTGGGGCCAACGTCCTGACTTTC. The J gene is TRBJ2-6, the V gene TRBV27; D is tentatively TRBD1 or TRBD2 (5 bases each). The CDR3 is 17 residues long. Trimming removed 3 bases from V and 1 base from J, with 13 bases in between. Germline V lookup: CDR1 MNHEY, CDR2 SMNVEV (reference sequence).

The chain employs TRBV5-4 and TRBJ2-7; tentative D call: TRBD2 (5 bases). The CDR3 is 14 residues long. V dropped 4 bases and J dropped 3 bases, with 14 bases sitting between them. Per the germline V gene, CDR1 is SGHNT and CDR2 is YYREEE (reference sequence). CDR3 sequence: CASSDAPGNYEQYF. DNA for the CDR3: TGTGCCAGCAGCGATGCCCCCGGGAACTACGAGCAGTACTTC.

CDR3 DNA sequence: TGTGCCAGCAGCTACAGGGCGAACACCGGGGAGCTGTTTTTT. It specifies CASSYRANTGELFF. The V and J genes are TRBV7-9 and TRBJ2-2; TRBD1 might be the D (6 bases). CDR1 SEHNR and CDR2 FQNEAQ come from the germline V gene (reference sequence). V lost 4 bases to trimming and J lost 0 bases, with 6 bases between them. The CDR3 spans 14 residues.

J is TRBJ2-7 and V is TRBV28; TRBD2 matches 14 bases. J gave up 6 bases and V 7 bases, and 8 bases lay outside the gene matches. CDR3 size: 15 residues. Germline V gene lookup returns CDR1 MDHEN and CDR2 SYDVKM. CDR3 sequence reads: CASNYGTSGSSEQYF. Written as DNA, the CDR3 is TGTGCCAGCAATTACGGGACTAGCGGGAGTAGCGAGCAGTACTTC.

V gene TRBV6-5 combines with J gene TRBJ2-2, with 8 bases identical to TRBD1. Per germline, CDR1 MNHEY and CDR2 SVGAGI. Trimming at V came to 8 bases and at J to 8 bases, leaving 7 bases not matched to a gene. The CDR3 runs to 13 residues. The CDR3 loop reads CASLGTGVGELFF. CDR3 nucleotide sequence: TGTGCCAGCCTAGGGACAGGTGTAGGGGAGCTGTTTTTT.

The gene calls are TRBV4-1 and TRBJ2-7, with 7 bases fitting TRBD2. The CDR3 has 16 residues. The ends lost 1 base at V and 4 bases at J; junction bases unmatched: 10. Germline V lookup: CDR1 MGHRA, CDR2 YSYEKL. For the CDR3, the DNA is TGCGCCAGCAGCCAAGCCGCCGGGACTAAGTTATACGAGCAGTACTTC. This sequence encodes CASSQAAGTKLYEQYF.

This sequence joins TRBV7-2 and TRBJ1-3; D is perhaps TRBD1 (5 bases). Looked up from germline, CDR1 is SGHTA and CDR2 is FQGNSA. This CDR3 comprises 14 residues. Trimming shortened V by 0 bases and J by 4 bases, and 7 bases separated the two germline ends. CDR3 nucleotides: TGTGCCAGCAGCTTAGCAGGGGCCGGAAACACCATATATTTT. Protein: CASSLAGAGNTIYF.

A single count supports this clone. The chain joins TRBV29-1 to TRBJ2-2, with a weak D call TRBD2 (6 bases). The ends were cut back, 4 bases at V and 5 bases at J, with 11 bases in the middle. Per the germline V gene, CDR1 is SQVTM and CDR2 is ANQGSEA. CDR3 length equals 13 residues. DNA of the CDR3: TGCAGCGTTGGGGGGAGGCGGACCGGGGAGCTGTTTTTT. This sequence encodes CSVGGRRTGELFF.

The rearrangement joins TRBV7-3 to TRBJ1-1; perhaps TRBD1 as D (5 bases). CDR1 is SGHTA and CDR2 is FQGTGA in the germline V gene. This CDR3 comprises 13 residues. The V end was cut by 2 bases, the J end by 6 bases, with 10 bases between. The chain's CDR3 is CASSLGGIAEAFF. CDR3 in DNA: TGTGCCAGCAGCTTAGGGGGGATCGCTGAAGCTTTCTTT.

CDR3 in DNA: TGCGCCAGCAGTGAGTCATCCCCCTACTACGAGCAGTACTTC. This gives the protein CASSESSPYYEQYF. V gene TRBV10-2 combines with J gene TRBJ2-7; the D is unclear. V lost 0 bases to trimming and J lost 3 bases, with 9 bases between them. The CDR3 is made up of 14 amino acids. The germline gives CDR1 WSHSY, CDR2 SAAADI.

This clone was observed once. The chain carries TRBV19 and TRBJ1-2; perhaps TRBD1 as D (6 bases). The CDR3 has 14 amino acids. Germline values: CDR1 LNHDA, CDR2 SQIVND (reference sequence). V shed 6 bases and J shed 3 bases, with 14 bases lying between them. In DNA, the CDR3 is TGTGCCAGTAGCAAGGACAGACGATACTATGGCTACACCTTC. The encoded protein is CASSKDRRYYGYTF.

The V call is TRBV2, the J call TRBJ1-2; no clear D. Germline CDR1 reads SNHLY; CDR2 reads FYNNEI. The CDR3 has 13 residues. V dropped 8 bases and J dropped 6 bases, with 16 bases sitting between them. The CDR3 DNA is TGTGCCAGCCATGGACTCCCCGGGCATGGCTACACCTTC. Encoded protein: CASHGLPGHGYTF.

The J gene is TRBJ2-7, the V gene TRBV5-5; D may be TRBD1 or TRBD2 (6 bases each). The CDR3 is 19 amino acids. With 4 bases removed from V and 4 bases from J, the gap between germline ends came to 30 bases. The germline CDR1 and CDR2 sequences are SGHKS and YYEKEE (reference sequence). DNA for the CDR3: TGTGCCAGCAGCGGCACCGGGACTCGATCAACAGGGCTCGATTACGAGCAGTACTTC. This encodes CASSGTGTRSTGLDYEQYF.

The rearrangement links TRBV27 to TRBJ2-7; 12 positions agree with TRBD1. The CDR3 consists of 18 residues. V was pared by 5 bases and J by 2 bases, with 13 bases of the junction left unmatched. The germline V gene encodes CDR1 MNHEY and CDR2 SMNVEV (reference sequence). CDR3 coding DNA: TGTGCCAGCAGTCGGGACAGGGGGCCATCACTAGTCCCCTACGAGCAGTACTTC. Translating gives CASSRDRGPSLVPYEQYF.

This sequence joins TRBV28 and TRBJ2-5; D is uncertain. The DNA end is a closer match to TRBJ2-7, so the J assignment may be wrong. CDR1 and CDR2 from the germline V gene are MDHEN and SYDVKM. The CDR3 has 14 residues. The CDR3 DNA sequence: TGTGCCAGCAGTTTATTCCGAGACCCCTACGAGCAGTACTTC. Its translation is CASSLFRDPYEQYF.

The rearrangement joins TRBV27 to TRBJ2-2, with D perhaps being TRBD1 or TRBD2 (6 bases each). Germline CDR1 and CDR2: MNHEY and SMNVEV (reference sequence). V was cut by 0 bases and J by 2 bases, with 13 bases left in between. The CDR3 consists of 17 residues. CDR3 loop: CASSLSGGTQNTGELFF. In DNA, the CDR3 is TGTGCCAGCAGTTTATCCGGCGGGACACAAAACACCGGGGAGCTGTTTTTT.

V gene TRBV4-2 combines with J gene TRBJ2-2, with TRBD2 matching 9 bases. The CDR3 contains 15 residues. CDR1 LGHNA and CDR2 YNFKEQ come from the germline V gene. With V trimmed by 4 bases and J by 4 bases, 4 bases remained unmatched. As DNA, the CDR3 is TGTGCCAGCAGCCTTTATAGCGGGAGCACCGGGGAGCTGTTTTTT. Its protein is CASSLYSGSTGELFF.

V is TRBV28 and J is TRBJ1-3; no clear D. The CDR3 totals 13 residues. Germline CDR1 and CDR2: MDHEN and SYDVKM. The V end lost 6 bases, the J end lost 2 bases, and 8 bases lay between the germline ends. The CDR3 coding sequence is TGTGCCAGCAGGACCGGACCTGGAAACACCATATATTTT. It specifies CASRTGPGNTIYF.

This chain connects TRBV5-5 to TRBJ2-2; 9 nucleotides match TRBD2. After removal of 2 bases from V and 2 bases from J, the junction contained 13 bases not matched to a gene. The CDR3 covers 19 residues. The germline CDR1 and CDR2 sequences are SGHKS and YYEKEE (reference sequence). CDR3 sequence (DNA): TGTGCCAGCAGCTTATTCTCCCTAGCGGGACTGGGAAACACCGGGGAGCTGTTTTTT. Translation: CASSLFSLAGLGNTGELFF.

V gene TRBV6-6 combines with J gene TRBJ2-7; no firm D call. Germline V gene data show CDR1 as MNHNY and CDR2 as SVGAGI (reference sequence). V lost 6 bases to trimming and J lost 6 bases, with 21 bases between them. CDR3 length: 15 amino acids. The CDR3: CASREVAGRVAEQYF. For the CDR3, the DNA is TGTGCCAGCAGAGAGGTGGCAGGACGGGTCGCCGAGCAGTACTTC.

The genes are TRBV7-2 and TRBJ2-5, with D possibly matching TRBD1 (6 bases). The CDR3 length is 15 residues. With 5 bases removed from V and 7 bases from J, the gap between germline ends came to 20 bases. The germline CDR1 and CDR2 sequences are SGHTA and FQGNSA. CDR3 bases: TGTGCCAGCAGCACGCCCCTACAGGGTCGGTTGACCCAGTACTTC. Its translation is CASSTPLQGRLTQYF.

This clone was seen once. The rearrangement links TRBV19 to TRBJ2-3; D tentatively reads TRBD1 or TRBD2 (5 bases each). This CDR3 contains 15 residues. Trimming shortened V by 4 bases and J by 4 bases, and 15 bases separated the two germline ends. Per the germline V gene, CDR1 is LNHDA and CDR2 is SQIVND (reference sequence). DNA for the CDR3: TGTGCCAGTAGTAGGCCTGCTGGGGGATCAGATACGCAGTATTTT. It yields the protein CASSRPAGGSDTQYF. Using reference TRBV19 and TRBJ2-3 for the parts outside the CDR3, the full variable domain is DGGITQSPKYLFRKEGQNVTLSCEQNLNHDAMYWYRQDPGQGLRLIYYSQIVNDFQKGDIAEGYSVSREKKESFPLTVTSAQKNPTAFYLCASSRPAGGSDTQYFGPGTRLTVL.

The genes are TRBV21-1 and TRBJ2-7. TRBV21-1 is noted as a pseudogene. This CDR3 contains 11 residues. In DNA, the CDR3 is TGTGAAGGAATTCGGACCTACGAGCAGTACTTC. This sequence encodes CEGIRTYEQYF.

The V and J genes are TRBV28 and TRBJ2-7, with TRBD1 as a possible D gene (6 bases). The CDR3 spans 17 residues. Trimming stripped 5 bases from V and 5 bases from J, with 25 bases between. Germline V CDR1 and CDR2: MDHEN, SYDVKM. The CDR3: CASSQKWGQGGVHEQYF. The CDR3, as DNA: TGTGCCAGCAGTCAGAAGTGGGGACAAGGGGGAGTCCACGAGCAGTACTTC. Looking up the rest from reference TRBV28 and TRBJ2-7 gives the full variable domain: DVKVTQSSRYLVKRTGEKVFLECVQDMDHENMFWYRQDPGLGLRLIYFSYDVKMKEKGDIPEGYSVSREKKERFSLILESASTNQTSMYLCASSQKWGQGGVHEQYFGPGTRLTVT.

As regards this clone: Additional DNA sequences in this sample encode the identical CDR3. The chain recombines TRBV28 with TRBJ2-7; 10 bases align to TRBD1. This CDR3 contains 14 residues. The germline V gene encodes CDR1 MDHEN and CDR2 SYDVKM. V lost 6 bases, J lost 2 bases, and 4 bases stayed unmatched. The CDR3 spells CASSRTGGPYEQYF. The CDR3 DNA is TGTGCCAGCAGCCGGACAGGGGGGCCCTACGAGCAGTACTTC.

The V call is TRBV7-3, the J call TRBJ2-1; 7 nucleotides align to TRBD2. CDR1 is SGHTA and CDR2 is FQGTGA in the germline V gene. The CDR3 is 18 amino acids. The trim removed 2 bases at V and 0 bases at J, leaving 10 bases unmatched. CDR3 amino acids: CASSLDISGASSYNEQFF. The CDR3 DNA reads TGTGCCAGCAGCTTAGATATCAGCGGGGCGAGCTCCTACAATGAGCAGTTCTTC. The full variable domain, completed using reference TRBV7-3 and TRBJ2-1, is GAGVSQTPSNKVTEKGKYVELRCDPISGHTALYWYRQSLGQGPEFLIYFQGTGAADDSGLPNDRFFAVRPEGSVSTLKIQRTERGDSAVYLCASSLDISGASSYNEQFFGPGTRLTVL.